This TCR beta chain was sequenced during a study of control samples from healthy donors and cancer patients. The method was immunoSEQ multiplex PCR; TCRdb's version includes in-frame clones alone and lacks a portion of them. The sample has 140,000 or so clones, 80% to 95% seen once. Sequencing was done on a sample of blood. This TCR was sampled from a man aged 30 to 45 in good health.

The DNA of the CDR3 is TGTGCCAGCAGCTCAAGGGGAGAGGGGACGGCAACCTCCTATGGCTACACCTTC. It yields the protein CASSSRGEGTATSYGYTF. The genes are TRBV5-5 and TRBJ1-2; a possible D gene is TRBD1 (5 bases). Germline assignment: CDR1 SGHKS and CDR2 YYEKEE (reference sequence). V lost 3 bases and J lost 4, with 25 bases in between. CDR3 length equals 18 residues.